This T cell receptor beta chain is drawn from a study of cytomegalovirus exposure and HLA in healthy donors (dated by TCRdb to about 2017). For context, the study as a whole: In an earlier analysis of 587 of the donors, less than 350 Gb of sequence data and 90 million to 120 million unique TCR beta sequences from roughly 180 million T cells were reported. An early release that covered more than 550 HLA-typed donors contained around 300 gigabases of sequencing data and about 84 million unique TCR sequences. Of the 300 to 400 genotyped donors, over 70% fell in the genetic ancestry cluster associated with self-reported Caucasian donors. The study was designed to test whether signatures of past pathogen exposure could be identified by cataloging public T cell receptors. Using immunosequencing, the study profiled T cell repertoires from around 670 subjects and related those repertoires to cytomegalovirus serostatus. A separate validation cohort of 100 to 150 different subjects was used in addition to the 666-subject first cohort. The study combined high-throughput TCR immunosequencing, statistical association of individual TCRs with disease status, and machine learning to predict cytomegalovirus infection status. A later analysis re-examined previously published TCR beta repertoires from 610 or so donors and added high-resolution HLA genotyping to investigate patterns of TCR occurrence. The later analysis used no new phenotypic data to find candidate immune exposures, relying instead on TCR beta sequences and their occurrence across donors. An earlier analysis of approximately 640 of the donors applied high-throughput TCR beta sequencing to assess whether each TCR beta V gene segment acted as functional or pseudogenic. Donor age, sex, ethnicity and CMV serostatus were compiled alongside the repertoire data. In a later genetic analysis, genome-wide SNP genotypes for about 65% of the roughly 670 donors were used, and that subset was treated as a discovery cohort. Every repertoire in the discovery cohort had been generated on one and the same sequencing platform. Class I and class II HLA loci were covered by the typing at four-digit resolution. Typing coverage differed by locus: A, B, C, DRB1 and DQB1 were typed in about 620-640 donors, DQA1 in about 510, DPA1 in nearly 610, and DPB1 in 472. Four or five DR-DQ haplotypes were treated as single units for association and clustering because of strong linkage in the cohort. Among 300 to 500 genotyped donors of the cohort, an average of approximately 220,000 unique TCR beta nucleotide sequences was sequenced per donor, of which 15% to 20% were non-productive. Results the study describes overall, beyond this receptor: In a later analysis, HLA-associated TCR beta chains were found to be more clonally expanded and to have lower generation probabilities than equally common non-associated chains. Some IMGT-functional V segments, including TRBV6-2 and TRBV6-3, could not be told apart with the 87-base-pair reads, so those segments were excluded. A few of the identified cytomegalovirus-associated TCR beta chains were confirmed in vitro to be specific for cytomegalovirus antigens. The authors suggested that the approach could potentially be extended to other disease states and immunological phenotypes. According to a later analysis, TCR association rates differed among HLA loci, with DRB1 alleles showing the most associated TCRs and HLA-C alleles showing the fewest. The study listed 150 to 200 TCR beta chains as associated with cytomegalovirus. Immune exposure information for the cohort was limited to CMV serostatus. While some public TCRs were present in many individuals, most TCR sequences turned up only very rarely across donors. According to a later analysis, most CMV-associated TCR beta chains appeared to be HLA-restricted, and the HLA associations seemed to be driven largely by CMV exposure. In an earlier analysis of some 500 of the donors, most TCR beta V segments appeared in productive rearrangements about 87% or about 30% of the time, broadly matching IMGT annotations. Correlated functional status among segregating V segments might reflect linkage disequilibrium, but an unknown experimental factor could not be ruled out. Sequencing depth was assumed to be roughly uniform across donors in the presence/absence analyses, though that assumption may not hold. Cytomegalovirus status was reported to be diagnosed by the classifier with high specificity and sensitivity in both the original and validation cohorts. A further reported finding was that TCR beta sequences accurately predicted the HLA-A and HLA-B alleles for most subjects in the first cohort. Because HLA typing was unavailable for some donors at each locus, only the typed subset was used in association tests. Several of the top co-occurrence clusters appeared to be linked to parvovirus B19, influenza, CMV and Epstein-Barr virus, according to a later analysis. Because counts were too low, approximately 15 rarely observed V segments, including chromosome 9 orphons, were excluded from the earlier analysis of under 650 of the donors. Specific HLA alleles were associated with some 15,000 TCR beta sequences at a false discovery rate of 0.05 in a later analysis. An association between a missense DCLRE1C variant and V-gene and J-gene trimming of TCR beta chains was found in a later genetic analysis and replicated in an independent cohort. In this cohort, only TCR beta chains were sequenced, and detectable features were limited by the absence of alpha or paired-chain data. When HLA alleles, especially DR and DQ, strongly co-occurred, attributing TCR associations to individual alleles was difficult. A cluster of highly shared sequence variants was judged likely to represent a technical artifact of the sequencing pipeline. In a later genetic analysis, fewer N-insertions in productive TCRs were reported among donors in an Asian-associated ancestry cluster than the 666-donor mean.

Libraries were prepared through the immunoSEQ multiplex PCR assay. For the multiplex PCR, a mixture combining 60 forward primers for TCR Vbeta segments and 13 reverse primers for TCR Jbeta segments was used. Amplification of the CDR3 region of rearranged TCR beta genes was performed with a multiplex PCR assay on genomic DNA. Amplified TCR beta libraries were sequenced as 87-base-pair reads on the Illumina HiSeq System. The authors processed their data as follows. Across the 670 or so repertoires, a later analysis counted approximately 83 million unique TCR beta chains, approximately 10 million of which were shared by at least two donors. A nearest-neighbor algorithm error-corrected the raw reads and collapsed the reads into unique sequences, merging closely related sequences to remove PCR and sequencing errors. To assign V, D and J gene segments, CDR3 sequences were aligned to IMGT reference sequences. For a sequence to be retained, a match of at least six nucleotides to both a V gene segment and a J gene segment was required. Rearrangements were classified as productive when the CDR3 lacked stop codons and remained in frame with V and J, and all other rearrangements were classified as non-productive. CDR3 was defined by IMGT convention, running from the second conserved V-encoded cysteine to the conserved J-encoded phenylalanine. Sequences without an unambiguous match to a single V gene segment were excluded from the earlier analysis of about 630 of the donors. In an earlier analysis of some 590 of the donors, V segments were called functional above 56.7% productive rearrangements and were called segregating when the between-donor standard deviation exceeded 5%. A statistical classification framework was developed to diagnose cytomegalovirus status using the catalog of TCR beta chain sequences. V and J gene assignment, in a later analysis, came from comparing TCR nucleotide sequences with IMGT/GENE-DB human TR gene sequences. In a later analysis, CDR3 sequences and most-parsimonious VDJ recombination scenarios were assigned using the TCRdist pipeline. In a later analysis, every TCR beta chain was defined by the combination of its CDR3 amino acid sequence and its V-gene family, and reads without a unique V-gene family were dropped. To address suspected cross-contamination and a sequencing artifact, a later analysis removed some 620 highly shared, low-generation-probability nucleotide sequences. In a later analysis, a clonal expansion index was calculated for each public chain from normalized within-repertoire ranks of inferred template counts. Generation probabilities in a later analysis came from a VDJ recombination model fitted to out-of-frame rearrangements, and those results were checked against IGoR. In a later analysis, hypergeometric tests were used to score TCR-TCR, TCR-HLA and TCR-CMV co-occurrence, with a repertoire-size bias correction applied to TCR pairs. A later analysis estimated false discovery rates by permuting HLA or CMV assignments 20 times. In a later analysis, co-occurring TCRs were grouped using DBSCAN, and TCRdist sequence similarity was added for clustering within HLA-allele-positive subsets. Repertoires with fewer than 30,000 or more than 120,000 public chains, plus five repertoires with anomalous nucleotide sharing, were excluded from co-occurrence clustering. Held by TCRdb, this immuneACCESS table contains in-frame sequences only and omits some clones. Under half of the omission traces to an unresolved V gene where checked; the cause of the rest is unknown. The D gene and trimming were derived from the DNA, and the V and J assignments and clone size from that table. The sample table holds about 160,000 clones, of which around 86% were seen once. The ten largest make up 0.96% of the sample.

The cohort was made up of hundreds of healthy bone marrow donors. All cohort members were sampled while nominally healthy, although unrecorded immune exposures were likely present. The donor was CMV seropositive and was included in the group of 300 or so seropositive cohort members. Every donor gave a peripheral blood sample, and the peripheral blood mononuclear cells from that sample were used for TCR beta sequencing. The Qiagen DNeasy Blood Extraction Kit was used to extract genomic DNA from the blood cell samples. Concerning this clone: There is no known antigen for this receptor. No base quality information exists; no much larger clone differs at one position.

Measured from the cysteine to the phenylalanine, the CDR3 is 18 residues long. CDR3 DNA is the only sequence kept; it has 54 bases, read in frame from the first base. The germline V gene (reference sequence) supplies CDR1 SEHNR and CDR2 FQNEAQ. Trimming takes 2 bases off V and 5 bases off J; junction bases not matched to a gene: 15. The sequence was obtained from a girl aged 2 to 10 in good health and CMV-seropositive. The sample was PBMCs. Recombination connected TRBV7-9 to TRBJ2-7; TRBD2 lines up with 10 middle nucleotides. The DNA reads TGTGCCAGCAGCTTAAGTCTCTACAGCGGGAGGGACCCTAACGAGCAGTACTTC. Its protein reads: CASSLSLYSGRDPNEQYF.